This TCR beta chain was retrieved from a study of read filtering for tumor transcriptome and immune sequencing (dated by TCRdb to 2020 to 2021). Study-level background: The cohort had about 17 male and 14 female patients with a mean age of about 71 years, ranging from about 47 to 90. Per sample, about 3.5 to 11 million TCR-region mapped reads were obtained with IR-seq, compared with only roughly 85 to 1273 with RNA-seq. Using the same bone marrow samples, the study ran both targeted immune repertoire sequencing and bulk whole-transcriptome sequencing and then compared the TCR repertoires from each method. By revised international staging, eight or nine patients were R-ISS I, under 20 were R-ISS II and more than five were R-ISS III. After DNase treatment, whole-transcriptome libraries were prepared using the TruSeq RNA Access Library Prep Kit. A main aim was a read-filtering strategy for immune repertoire data, specifically whether clonotypes supported by a single read should be removed.

TCR libraries were built from approximately 400 ng RNA with the Immunoverse kit, using molecular barcoded adaptors covering alpha/delta and beta/gamma chains. TCR library preparation used the same RNA that went into transcriptome sequencing. Sequencing of the TCR libraries was done on an Illumina HiSeq 4000 with 2 x 150 cycles. The authors' analysis ran thus. MiXCR aligned TCR reads to human V, D, J and C references and assembled the aligned reads into CDR3 clonotypes, with quality filtering and error correction included. The tcR package in R was used to analyze clonotype counts and gene usage diversity. For inspection of raw mapping reads, RNA-seq reads were mapped by STAR aligner version 2.5.3a onto GRCh37 of the human genome. IR-seq fastq files were randomly downsampled with Seqtk 1.3 to test the effect of sequencing depth on detected clonotypes. TCRdb's own reprocessing of the public reads used fastp at Q25 and MiXCR and kept productive beta chains. A single entry per CDR3 protein holds the most common genes and DNA from its merged rows. TCRdb assigned the V and J calls; the authors' analysis was not used. A total of 62,000 or so distinct CDR3 sequences appear in this sample, roughly 20% of them only once. The ten top clones hold 17% of the sample.

This clonotype was detected once. Its target antigen remains unknown. Within one base of it there is no much larger clone, and no base qualities were kept. One read gives only weak evidence. The research as a whole found: Rather than purified T cells, the sorted CD138-negative fraction was a mixed bone marrow immune population. Compared with RNA-seq, IR-seq captured clonotypes at much greater depth and more reliably, and a smaller IR-seq throughput was enough to identify most of the shared clonotypes. Removing single-read clonotypes increased the correlation between IR-seq and RNA-seq shared clonotype proportions. Single-read clonotypes made up approximately 84% of clonotypes but only approximately 3.2% of total reads in IR-seq, compared with about 77% of clonotypes and approximately 45% of reads in RNA-seq.

Each patient had bone marrow sampled at the time of active disease. Ficoll-Hypaque density gradient centrifugation was used to isolate the bone marrow mononuclear cells. CD138-negative cells were obtained by negative selection after labeling with CD138 magnetic microbeads on a MACS separator, removing myeloma plasma cells. The purity of the isolated cells was checked by flow cytometry with CD138 antibodies on an Attune NxT. TRIzol reagent was used to extract total RNA, which was then quantified with a NanoDrop spectrophotometer. Paired RNA-seq and IR-seq were performed on the CD138-negative bone marrow sample of each patient. V is shortened by 5 bases, J by 5 bases, and the region joining them spans 10 bases. CDR1 and CDR2, looked up from the germline V gene, are SGHAT and FQNNGV. Its CDR3 holds 13 amino acids, cysteine through phenylalanine. The only DNA kept is the CDR3, 39 bases in frame from the first base.

Sequenced sample: a population of CD138-negative cells sorted from bone marrow. Per the publication, the cell subset or site label means: bone marrow mononuclear cells depleted of CD138+ plasma/myeloma cells by negative magnetic selection. The sequence derives from a donor over 35 with multiple myeloma. The V and J genes are TRBV11-2 and TRBJ1-5; TRBD1 is possibly the D segment (5 matching bases). The CDR3 corresponds to CASSKDTYQPQHF. The DNA is TGTGCCAGCAGCAAGGACACCTATCAGCCCCAGCATTTT.